The rows below give T cell receptor beta chains drawn from one sample of a study of blood T cells in healthy people across ages. Each CDR3 protein gets one entry after TCRdb re-called the 5' RACE reads with MiXCR. The data hold approximately 1,700,000 distinct CDR3 sequences, with 39% observed a single time. Source material: blood. The receptors come from a human donor in good health. Each CDR3 is given with its conserved first and last residue. The order of the fields is J gene, D gene, clone size, V gene, CDR3 protein, CDR3 DNA. D genes are given only for firm matches. Clone size is given for some rows only: seen once, a few or many times, or a class if the clone is expanded.

j_call: TRBJ2-1; d_call: TRBD1; clone_size: -; v_call: TRBV24-1; cdr3_aa: CATSILTGNEQFF; cdr3_nt: TGTGCCACCAGTATCCTGACAGGGAATGAGCAGTTCTTC
j_call: TRBJ2-7; d_call: -; clone_size: -; v_call: TRBV4-1; cdr3_aa: CASTGDSSSYEQYF; cdr3_nt: TGCGCCAGCACGGGGGACAGCTCCTCCTACGAGCAGTACTTC
j_call: TRBJ2-3; d_call: -; clone_size: -; v_call: TRBV29-1; cdr3_aa: CSVDAGALTDTQYF; cdr3_nt: TGCAGCGTTGACGCAGGGGCCCTCACAGATACGCAGTATTTT
j_call: TRBJ2-1; d_call: -; clone_size: many; v_call: TRBV29-1; cdr3_aa: CSVGNNEQFF; cdr3_nt: TGCAGCGTTGGGAACAATGAGCAGTTCTTC
j_call: TRBJ2-1; d_call: -; clone_size: -; v_call: TRBV7-3; cdr3_aa: CASSLGGAANNEQFF; cdr3_nt: TGTGCCAGCAGCTTAGGGGGGGCCGCAAACAATGAGCAGTTCTTC
j_call: TRBJ2-7; d_call: -; clone_size: few; v_call: TRBV7-3; cdr3_aa: CASSFDPAAYEQYF; cdr3_nt: TGTGCCAGCAGCTTTGACCCCGCCGCCTACGAGCAGTACTTC
j_call: TRBJ2-3; d_call: -; clone_size: few; v_call: TRBV9; cdr3_aa: CASSVAAVISDTQYF; cdr3_nt: TGTGCCAGCAGCGTAGCCGCGGTCATTTCAGATACGCAGTATTTT
j_call: TRBJ2-1; d_call: -; clone_size: -; v_call: TRBV2; cdr3_aa: CASRVVIQQFF; cdr3_nt: TGTGCCAGCAGAGTGGTGATTCAGCAGTTCTTC
j_call: TRBJ2-3; d_call: TRBD2; clone_size: many; v_call: TRBV3-1; cdr3_aa: CASSQILADTQYF; cdr3_nt: TGTGCCAGCAGCCAGATACTAGCGGATACGCAGTATTTT
j_call: TRBJ2-3; d_call: TRBD1; clone_size: -; v_call: TRBV7-9; cdr3_aa: CASSHRDRHFSTQYF; cdr3_nt: TGTGCCAGCAGCCACCGGGACAGACACTTCAGTACGCAGTATTTT
j_call: TRBJ2-7; d_call: TRBD2; clone_size: -; v_call: TRBV4-1; cdr3_aa: CASSRSSGGAGTYEQYF; cdr3_nt: TGCGCCAGCAGCCGATCTAGCGGGGGGGCCGGGACCTACGAGCAGTACTTC
j_call: TRBJ2-3; d_call: TRBD2; clone_size: -; v_call: TRBV4-3; cdr3_aa: CASSQVLLAGEAGDTQYF; cdr3_nt: TGCGCCAGCAGCCAAGTCCTTTTAGCGGGGGAGGCTGGAGATACGCAGTATTTT
j_call: TRBJ2-5; d_call: -; clone_size: -; v_call: TRBV5-1; cdr3_aa: CAGSLAGGGETQYF; cdr3_nt: TGCGCCGGCAGCTTGGCGGGCGGAGGGGAGACCCAGTACTTC
j_call: TRBJ2-5; d_call: TRBD1; clone_size: -; v_call: TRBV7-2; cdr3_aa: CASSWDRYYNEQYF; cdr3_nt: TGTGCCAGCAGCTGGGACAGGTATTACAATGAGCAGTACTTC
j_call: TRBJ2-5; d_call: -; clone_size: many; v_call: TRBV6-2/TRBV6-3; cdr3_aa: CASSYQFQETQYF; cdr3_nt: TGTGCCAGCAGTTACCAGTTCCAAGAGACCCAGTACTTC
j_call: TRBJ2-1; d_call: TRBD2; clone_size: -; v_call: TRBV28; cdr3_aa: CVSSKSTSGGHNEQFF; cdr3_nt: TGTGTCAGCAGCAAGTCGACTAGCGGGGGCCACAATGAGCAGTTCTTC
j_call: TRBJ2-3; d_call: -; clone_size: few; v_call: TRBV6-4; cdr3_aa: CAFERTIREDTQYF; cdr3_nt: TGTGCCTTTGAAAGGACTATCCGCGAAGATACGCAGTATTTT
j_call: TRBJ2-1; d_call: -; clone_size: -; v_call: TRBV29-1; cdr3_aa: CSVEVPGEFYNEQFF; cdr3_nt: TGCAGCGTTGAAGTTCCGGGGGAGTTTTACAATGAGCAGTTCTTC
j_call: TRBJ1-2; d_call: -; clone_size: -; v_call: TRBV7-2; cdr3_aa: CASSLVEVDGYTF; cdr3_nt: TGTGCCAGCAGCTTAGTAGAGGTGGACGGCTACACCTTC
j_call: TRBJ2-5; d_call: -; clone_size: few; v_call: TRBV20-1; cdr3_aa: CSAPGGAAQETQYF; cdr3_nt: TGCAGTGCTCCCGGTGGGGCAGCCCAAGAGACCCAGTACTTC
j_call: TRBJ2-1; d_call: -; clone_size: -; v_call: TRBV20-1; cdr3_aa: CSASFGSSYNEQFF; cdr3_nt: TGCAGTGCTAGCTTTGGCAGCTCCTACAATGAGCAGTTCTTC
j_call: TRBJ1-1; d_call: -; clone_size: -; v_call: TRBV5-1; cdr3_aa: CASSLGWGVKNEAFF; cdr3_nt: TGCGCCAGCAGCTTGGGATGGGGGGTTAAGAATGAAGCTTTCTTT
j_call: TRBJ2-3; d_call: TRBD2; clone_size: -; v_call: TRBV28; cdr3_aa: CATLRAAVGLSTDTQYF; cdr3_nt: TGTGCCACCCTTCGTGCAGCGGTGGGACTAAGCACAGATACGCAGTATTTT
j_call: TRBJ2-3; d_call: -; clone_size: many; v_call: TRBV28; cdr3_aa: CASSSGTDTQYF; cdr3_nt: TGTGCCAGCAGTTCAGGCACAGATACGCAGTATTTT
j_call: TRBJ1-2; d_call: -; clone_size: -; v_call: TRBV4-3; cdr3_aa: CASSHQTEGGGYTF; cdr3_nt: TGCGCCAGCAGCCACCAAACGGAGGGCGGTGGCTACACCTTC
j_call: TRBJ2-5; d_call: TRBD2; clone_size: -; v_call: TRBV7-6; cdr3_aa: CASSRGTGTTWEQYF; cdr3_nt: TGTGCCAGCAGTAGGGGCACCGGGACTACGTGGGAGCAGTACTTC
j_call: TRBJ2-5; d_call: TRBD2; clone_size: few; v_call: TRBV12-3/TRBV12-4; cdr3_aa: CASSRQRGQETQYF; cdr3_nt: TGTGCCAGCAGCCGCCAGCGGGGTCAAGAGACCCAGTACTTC
j_call: TRBJ2-1; d_call: TRBD2; clone_size: -; v_call: TRBV12-3/TRBV12-4; cdr3_aa: CASSFLAGGPGEQFF; cdr3_nt: TGTGCCAGCAGTTTTCTAGCGGGGGGGCCGGGTGAGCAGTTCTTC
j_call: TRBJ2-6; d_call: -; clone_size: many; v_call: TRBV7-8; cdr3_aa: CASSLSVSGANVLTF; cdr3_nt: TGTGCCAGCAGCTTATCAGTCTCTGGGGCCAACGTCCTGACTTTC
j_call: TRBJ2-2; d_call: -; clone_size: -; v_call: TRBV2; cdr3_aa: CASRPDSGELFF; cdr3_nt: TGTGCCAGCAGGCCGGACAGCGGGGAGCTGTTTTTT
j_call: TRBJ1-1; d_call: -; clone_size: -; v_call: TRBV5-6; cdr3_aa: CASSSQGVVNTEAFF; cdr3_nt: TGTGCCAGCAGCTCACAGGGAGTGGTGAACACTGAAGCTTTCTTT
j_call: TRBJ2-1; d_call: TRBD2; clone_size: -; v_call: TRBV2; cdr3_aa: CASSNRAGGEQFF; cdr3_nt: TGTGCCAGCAGCAACAGAGCGGGGGGCGAGCAGTTCTTC
j_call: TRBJ1-1; d_call: -; clone_size: few; v_call: TRBV9; cdr3_aa: CASSVDPTGSEAFF; cdr3_nt: TGTGCCAGCAGCGTAGACCCCACAGGGAGTGAAGCTTTCTTT
j_call: TRBJ2-7; d_call: -; clone_size: -; v_call: TRBV29-1; cdr3_aa: CSVEGSPYEQYF; cdr3_nt: TGCAGCGTTGAAGGCAGTCCCTACGAGCAGTACTTC
j_call: TRBJ2-5; d_call: -; clone_size: many; v_call: TRBV5-1; cdr3_aa: CASSSTSKETQYF; cdr3_nt: TGTGCCAGCAGTTCCACCTCCAAAGAGACCCAGTACTTC
j_call: TRBJ2-1; d_call: -; clone_size: -; v_call: TRBV13; cdr3_aa: CVSSLGPQTWNEQFF; cdr3_nt: TGTGTCAGCAGCTTAGGTCCCCAGACTTGGAATGAGCAGTTCTTC
j_call: TRBJ1-1; d_call: -; clone_size: -; v_call: TRBV5-1; cdr3_aa: CASSSSTMNTEAFF; cdr3_nt: TGCGCCAGCAGCTCCTCTACCATGAACACTGAAGCTTTCTTT
j_call: TRBJ1-2; d_call: -; clone_size: -; v_call: TRBV13; cdr3_aa: CASSLWSGVGNYGYTF; cdr3_nt: TGTGCCAGCAGCTTATGGAGCGGGGTTGGTAACTATGGCTACACCTTC
j_call: TRBJ1-1; d_call: -; clone_size: -; v_call: TRBV7-2; cdr3_aa: CASRPNRAGSTEAFF; cdr3_nt: TGTGCCAGCAGACCGAACAGGGCCGGTAGCACTGAAGCTTTCTTT
j_call: TRBJ1-3; d_call: -; clone_size: -; v_call: TRBV4-3; cdr3_aa: CASSQADRSGNTIYF; cdr3_nt: TGCGCCAGCAGCCAAGCAGACAGGTCCGGGAACACCATATATTTT
j_call: TRBJ1-4; d_call: -; clone_size: -; v_call: TRBV12-3/TRBV12-4; cdr3_aa: CASSRTVNEKLFF; cdr3_nt: TGTGCCAGCAGTAGGACAGTTAATGAAAAACTGTTTTTT
j_call: TRBJ1-2; d_call: -; clone_size: -; v_call: TRBV28; cdr3_aa: CASSPFQDSVYGYTF; cdr3_nt: TGTGCCAGCAGTCCGTTTCAGGACAGCGTCTATGGCTACACCTTC
j_call: TRBJ2-5; d_call: TRBD1; clone_size: -; v_call: TRBV6-2/TRBV6-3; cdr3_aa: CASRQGTGGLETQYF; cdr3_nt: TGTGCCAGCAGACAGGGGACAGGGGGCTTGGAGACCCAGTACTTC
j_call: TRBJ2-7; d_call: -; clone_size: -; v_call: TRBV4-3; cdr3_aa: CASSQDPGATYEQYF; cdr3_nt: TGCGCCAGCAGCCAAGATCCGGGGGCCACCTACGAGCAGTACTTC
j_call: TRBJ2-5; d_call: TRBD2; clone_size: few; v_call: TRBV7-3; cdr3_aa: CASSPYAGREQYF; cdr3_nt: TGTGCCAGCAGCCCCTACGCAGGGAGGGAACAGTACTTC
j_call: TRBJ2-1; d_call: -; clone_size: -; v_call: TRBV9; cdr3_aa: CASSVALGSQVLIGNEQFF; cdr3_nt: TGTGCCAGCAGCGTAGCCTTGGGTTCCCAGGTATTAATAGGAAATGAGCAGTTCTTC
j_call: TRBJ2-3; d_call: -; clone_size: -; v_call: TRBV14; cdr3_aa: CASSPTRWLDSTDTQYF; cdr3_nt: TGTGCCAGCAGCCCCACACGATGGCTAGATAGCACAGATACGCAGTATTTT
j_call: TRBJ1-2; d_call: TRBD1; clone_size: -; v_call: TRBV6-5; cdr3_aa: CASSYERGTANYGYTF; cdr3_nt: TGTGCCAGCAGTTACGAACGCGGGACAGCGAACTATGGCTACACCTTC
j_call: TRBJ1-2; d_call: -; clone_size: few; v_call: TRBV7-2; cdr3_aa: CASSLIAGGNYGYTF; cdr3_nt: TGTGCCAGCAGCTTAATCGCCGGGGGTAACTATGGCTACACCTTC
j_call: TRBJ2-1; d_call: -; clone_size: once; v_call: TRBV14; cdr3_aa: CASSQEGWVNEQFF; cdr3_nt: TGTGCCAGCAGCCAAGAGGGTTGGGTCAATGAGCAGTTCTTC
j_call: TRBJ2-5; d_call: -; clone_size: many; v_call: TRBV29-1; cdr3_aa: CSSASRETQYF; cdr3_nt: TGCAGCTCCGCTTCCAGGGAGACCCAGTACTTC
j_call: TRBJ2-1; d_call: TRBD2; clone_size: -; v_call: TRBV20-1; cdr3_aa: CSAIEVPTSPGVSVQFF; cdr3_nt: TGCAGTGCTATCGAAGTGCCGACTAGCCCCGGGGTGAGTGTGCAGTTCTTC
j_call: TRBJ1-2; d_call: TRBD1; clone_size: -; v_call: TRBV30; cdr3_aa: CAWTTPGQGNYGYTF; cdr3_nt: TGTGCCTGGACAACACCGGGACAGGGTAACTATGGCTACACCTTC
j_call: TRBJ2-5; d_call: -; clone_size: few; v_call: TRBV6-2/TRBV6-3; cdr3_aa: CASTLMGERQETQYF; cdr3_nt: TGTGCCAGCACCTTGATGGGGGAGAGACAAGAGACCCAGTACTTC
j_call: TRBJ2-7; d_call: -; clone_size: few; v_call: TRBV7-2; cdr3_aa: CASSPRGGEGNEQYF; cdr3_nt: TGTGCCAGCAGCCCACGAGGGGGAGAAGGTAACGAGCAGTACTTC
j_call: TRBJ2-1; d_call: TRBD1; clone_size: -; v_call: TRBV4-3; cdr3_aa: CASSQGATGGITYNEQFF; cdr3_nt: TGCGCCAGCAGCCAGGGGGCCACAGGGGGCATAACCTACAATGAGCAGTTCTTC
j_call: TRBJ2-7; d_call: TRBD2; clone_size: -; v_call: TRBV4-2; cdr3_aa: CASSQVDRGGGTEQYF; cdr3_nt: TGTGCCAGCAGCCAGGTGGACCGGGGGGGAGGTACCGAGCAGTACTTC
j_call: TRBJ2-1; d_call: TRBD1; clone_size: once; v_call: TRBV5-1; cdr3_aa: CASSLPRSGTGDNEQFF; cdr3_nt: TGCGCCAGCAGCTTGCCTAGGTCCGGGACAGGGGACAATGAGCAGTTCTTC
j_call: TRBJ2-1; d_call: -; clone_size: -; v_call: TRBV2; cdr3_aa: CASRVAAYNEQFF; cdr3_nt: TGTGCCAGCAGAGTAGCGGCGTACAATGAGCAGTTCTTC